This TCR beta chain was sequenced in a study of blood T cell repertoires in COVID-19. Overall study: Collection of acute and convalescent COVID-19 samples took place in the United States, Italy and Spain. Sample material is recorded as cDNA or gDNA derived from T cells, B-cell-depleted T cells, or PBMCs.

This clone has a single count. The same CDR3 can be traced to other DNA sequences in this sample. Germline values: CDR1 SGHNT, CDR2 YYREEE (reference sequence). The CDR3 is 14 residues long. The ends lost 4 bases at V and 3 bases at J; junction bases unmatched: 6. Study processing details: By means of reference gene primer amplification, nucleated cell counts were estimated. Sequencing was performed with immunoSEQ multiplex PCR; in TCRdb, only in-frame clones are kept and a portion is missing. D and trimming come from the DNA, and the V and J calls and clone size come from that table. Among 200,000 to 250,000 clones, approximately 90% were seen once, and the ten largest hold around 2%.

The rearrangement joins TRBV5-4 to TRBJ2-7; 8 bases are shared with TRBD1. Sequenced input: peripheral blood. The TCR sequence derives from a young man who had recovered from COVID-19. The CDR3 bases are TGTGCCAGCAGCCCCGGGACAGGTGGCTACGAGCAGTACTTC. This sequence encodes CASSPGTGGYEQYF.